This T cell receptor beta chain was identified in a study of T cells in Graves' hyperthyroidism and ophthalmopathy. Whole-study context: Before any treatment, at initial diagnosis, peripheral blood was collected.

This clonotype was observed a few times. Its antigen is not known. Overall study findings and caveats: Among clonotypes expanded in thyroid above 0.001, most were also found in blood.

Uncontrolled infection, other autoimmune disease, pregnancy or lactation barred patients from enrollment. Based on clinical symptoms, serum thyroxine and TRAb, thyroid ultrasound and orbital computed tomography, diagnoses were reached. The CDR3 has 18 residues. The germline CDR1 and CDR2 sequences are LNHNV and YYDKDF (reference sequence). Trimming at V came to 0 bases and at J to 5 bases, leaving 13 bases not matched to a gene. RNA transcripts were the template for amplifying TCR beta CDR3 regions. When the TCR CDR3 underwent first-round RT-PCR, the HTBI primer set was used. TCRdb reprocessed the multiplex PCR reads with MiXCR, giving one entry per CDR3 protein. The sample lists some 600,000 distinct CDR3 sequences; about 15% were seen once.

Sequenced material: blood. This clonotype originated in a woman in her twenties or thirties with Graves' hyperthyroidism that later progressed to Graves' ophthalmopathy. The chain links TRBV15 to TRBJ2-3; 8 positions match TRBD2. CDR3 nucleotides: TGTGCCACCAGCAGAGATAAAACCCGGGAGGGCCTGGGAGATACGCAGTATTTT. It specifies CATSRDKTREGLGDTQYF.